These T cell receptor beta chains were read from a single sample in a study of beta chain features in type 1 diabetes. TCRdb keeps only in-frame clones here, not all; method: immunoSEQ multiplex PCR. This sample yields hundreds of thousands of clones, of which roughly 15% are seen a single time; roughly 0.028% belongs to the top ten. Specimen: naive CD4+ T cells from blood. Receptors originate from a woman aged 40 to 49 in good health. Each CDR3 is given with its conserved first and last residue. D genes are given only for firm matches. Not every row has a clone size; where given, it reads once, few, many or a size class.

TRBJ1-2,TRBD1,TRBV19,few,TGTGCCAGTAGGCCGGACAGGGAAGACGGCTACACCTTC,CASRPDREDGYTF
TRBJ1-6,.,TRBV5-6,few,TGTGCCAGCAGGGGGGGGCGGGCCGAGAATTCACCCCTCCACTTT,CASRGGRAENSPLHF
TRBJ2-5,.,TRBV19,.,TGTGCCAGTGCTTTGAGGTACCAAGAGACCCAGTACTTC,CASALRYQETQYF
TRBJ2-7,TRBD1,TRBV5-4,few,TGTGCCAGCAGCTTGTTCGGCGCAGGGGGCTACGAGCAGTACTTC,CASSLFGAGGYEQYF
TRBJ1-6,.,TRBV5-1,few,TGCGCCAGCAGCTTATCCAGGGGCGAGAACTCCTATAATTCACCCCTCCACTTT,CASSLSRGENSYNSPLHF
TRBJ1-2,TRBD1,TRBV2,.,TGTGCCAGCAAGGACAGGGACAGAGATAACTATGGCTACACCTTC,CASKDRDRDNYGYTF
TRBJ2-2,.,TRBV7-2,few,TGTGCCAGCAGCCCCCGACAGAGATACACCGGGGAGCTGTTTTTT,CASSPRQRYTGELFF
TRBJ1-2,.,TRBV6-6,.,TGTGCCAGCAGGCTAGACAGTAACTATGGCTACACCTTC,CASRLDSNYGYTF
TRBJ1-2,.,TRBV2,.,TGTGCCAGCAGTGACGCGGGCTCCTATGGCTACACCTTC,CASSDAGSYGYTF
TRBJ2-5,TRBD2,TRBV6-5,few,TGTGCCAGCAGTCTGGAGGGGACTATAATAGGGACCCAGTACTTC,CASSLEGTIIGTQYF
TRBJ1-5,TRBD1,TRBV19,.,TGTGCCAGTACACAGGAGGGCAGGGGGCCCGTTGGGGGATTGGCCCAGCATTTT,CASTQEGRGPVGGLAQHF
TRBJ1-1,TRBD1,TRBV19,.,TGTGCCAGTAGTGGGACAGCCCGGGGCACTGAAGCTTTCTTT,CASSGTARGTEAFF
TRBJ1-6,.,TRBV4-3,few,TGCGCCAGCAGCCAAGAGGGCACAGGCGCCTATTCACCCCTCCACTTT,CASSQEGTGAYSPLHF
TRBJ1-1,.,TRBV6-5,once,TGTGCCAGCAGTTACTCAGGGGCTTCCACTGAAGCTTTCTTT,CASSYSGASTEAFF
TRBJ2-1,.,TRBV10-3,.,TGTGCCATCAGTGAGTTTGACCTGTCAGGCAATGAGCAGTTCTTC,CAISEFDLSGNEQFF
TRBJ1-1,.,TRBV10-3,few,TGTGCCATCAGGGGAGTGAACACTGAAGCTTTCTTT,CAIRGVNTEAFF
TRBJ1-4,TRBD1,TRBV19,.,TGTGCCAGTAGGGGGACAGGGGTTGGCGAAAAACTGTTTTTT,CASRGTGVGEKLFF